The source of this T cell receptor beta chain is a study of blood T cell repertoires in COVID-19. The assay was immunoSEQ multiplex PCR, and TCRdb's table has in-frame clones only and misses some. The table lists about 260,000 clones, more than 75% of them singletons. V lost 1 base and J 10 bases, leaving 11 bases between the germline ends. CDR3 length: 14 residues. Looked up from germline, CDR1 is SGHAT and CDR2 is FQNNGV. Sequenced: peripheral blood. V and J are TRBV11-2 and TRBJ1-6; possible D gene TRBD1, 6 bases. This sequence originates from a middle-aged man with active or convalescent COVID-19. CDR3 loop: CASSLAGVGSPLHF. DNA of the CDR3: TGTGCCAGCAGCTTAGCAGGGGTTGGGTCACCCCTCCACTTT.